Below, 8 T cell receptor beta chains from the same sample are listed, as sequenced in a study of cytomegalovirus exposure and HLA in healthy donors. Primers: 60 Vbeta forward and 13 Jbeta reverse. The repertoire was sequenced with immunoSEQ multiplex PCR; TCRdb's copy has only in-frame clones and lacks some. This table holds approximately 260,000 clones, 84% found once. The sample consisted of PBMCs. The receptors come from a woman in her thirties or forties in good health and CMV-seropositive.

The rearrangement joins TRBV19 to TRBJ1-5; maybe TRBD1 (5 bases). V lost 3 bases, J lost 11 bases, and 8 bases lay in between. This CDR3 has 11 amino acids. CDR1 is LNHDA, CDR2 SQIVND, per germline (reference sequence). The CDR3 DNA follows: TGTGCCAGTAGTATGGGAGGGGCCCAGCATTTT. This codes for CASSMGGAQHF.

The chain has TRBV27 and TRBJ1-3; D gene unclear. The germline V and J ends were trimmed by 6 bases and 0 bases, with 12 bases remaining between them. The CDR3 has 15 amino acids. CDR1 and CDR2 from the germline V gene are MNHEY and SMNVEV (reference sequence). The CDR3 protein is CASRSPTSSGNTIYF. CDR3 bases: TGTGCCAGCAGGTCGCCGACTAGCTCTGGAAACACCATATATTTT.

The chain couples TRBV11-2 to TRBJ2-5; TRBD1 matches at 8 bases. Germline assignment: CDR1 SGHAT and CDR2 FQNNGV. This CDR3 has 17 residues. V was clipped by 5 bases and J by 2 bases; unmatched bases: 13. The CDR3 bases are TGTGCCAGCAGCACCAACCCCAGGGGGCGCCGACAAGAGACCCAGTACTTC. It yields the protein CASSTNPRGRRQETQYF.

This clone was detected once. This chain links TRBV7-8 with TRBJ2-7; 14 bases are a match to TRBD2. The CDR3 has 18 residues. The V gene's germline CDR1 is SGHVS and CDR2 FQNEAQ. With V trimmed by 4 bases and J by 0 bases, 8 bases remained unmatched. The CDR3 protein is CASSYGLAGGSYSYEQYF. The CDR3 bases are TGTGCCAGCAGCTACGGACTAGCGGGAGGATCTTACTCCTACGAGCAGTACTTC.

This chain connects TRBV7-2 to TRBJ2-3; 8 bases line up with TRBD1. From germline, CDR1 is SGHTA and CDR2 FQGNSA. V shed 1 base, J shed 5 bases, and the junction held 8 bases outside the gene matches. The CDR3 runs to 16 residues. CDR3 protein: CASSLDSAGGEDTQYF. The CDR3 coding sequence is TGTGCCAGCAGCTTAGACTCGGCAGGGGGCGAAGATACGCAGTATTTT.

The V gene is TRBV6-5, the J gene TRBJ1-2; D is possibly TRBD1 (5 bases). CDR3 length equals 14 residues. Germline loops: CDR1 MNHEY, CDR2 SVGAGI. V lost 2 bases, J lost 7 bases, and 14 bases lay in between. This CDR3 is CASSYARGEGGYTF. CDR3 coding DNA: TGTGCCAGCAGTTACGCTAGAGGGGAGGGTGGCTACACCTTC.

Here the CDR3 DNA reads TGTGCCAGCTACCGACAGGGCCGGATCTATGGCTACACCTTC. Amino acid sequence: CASYRQGRIYGYTF. J is TRBJ1-2 and V is TRBV6-7; TRBD1 matches at 7 bases. TRBV6-7 is annotated as an ORF whose role is uncertain. J lost 4 bases, V lost 8 bases, and 10 bases had no gene match. The CDR3 runs to 14 residues.

The chain joins TRBV28 to TRBJ2-1; D gene uncertain. Trimming left V 1 base short and J 8 bases short, with 18 bases between. The CDR3 spans 16 residues. The germline gives CDR1 MDHEN, CDR2 SYDVKM. This CDR3 is CASSLFPSVPYHEQFF. DNA of the CDR3: TGTGCCAGCAGTTTATTTCCCAGTGTACCGTACCATGAGCAGTTCTTC.